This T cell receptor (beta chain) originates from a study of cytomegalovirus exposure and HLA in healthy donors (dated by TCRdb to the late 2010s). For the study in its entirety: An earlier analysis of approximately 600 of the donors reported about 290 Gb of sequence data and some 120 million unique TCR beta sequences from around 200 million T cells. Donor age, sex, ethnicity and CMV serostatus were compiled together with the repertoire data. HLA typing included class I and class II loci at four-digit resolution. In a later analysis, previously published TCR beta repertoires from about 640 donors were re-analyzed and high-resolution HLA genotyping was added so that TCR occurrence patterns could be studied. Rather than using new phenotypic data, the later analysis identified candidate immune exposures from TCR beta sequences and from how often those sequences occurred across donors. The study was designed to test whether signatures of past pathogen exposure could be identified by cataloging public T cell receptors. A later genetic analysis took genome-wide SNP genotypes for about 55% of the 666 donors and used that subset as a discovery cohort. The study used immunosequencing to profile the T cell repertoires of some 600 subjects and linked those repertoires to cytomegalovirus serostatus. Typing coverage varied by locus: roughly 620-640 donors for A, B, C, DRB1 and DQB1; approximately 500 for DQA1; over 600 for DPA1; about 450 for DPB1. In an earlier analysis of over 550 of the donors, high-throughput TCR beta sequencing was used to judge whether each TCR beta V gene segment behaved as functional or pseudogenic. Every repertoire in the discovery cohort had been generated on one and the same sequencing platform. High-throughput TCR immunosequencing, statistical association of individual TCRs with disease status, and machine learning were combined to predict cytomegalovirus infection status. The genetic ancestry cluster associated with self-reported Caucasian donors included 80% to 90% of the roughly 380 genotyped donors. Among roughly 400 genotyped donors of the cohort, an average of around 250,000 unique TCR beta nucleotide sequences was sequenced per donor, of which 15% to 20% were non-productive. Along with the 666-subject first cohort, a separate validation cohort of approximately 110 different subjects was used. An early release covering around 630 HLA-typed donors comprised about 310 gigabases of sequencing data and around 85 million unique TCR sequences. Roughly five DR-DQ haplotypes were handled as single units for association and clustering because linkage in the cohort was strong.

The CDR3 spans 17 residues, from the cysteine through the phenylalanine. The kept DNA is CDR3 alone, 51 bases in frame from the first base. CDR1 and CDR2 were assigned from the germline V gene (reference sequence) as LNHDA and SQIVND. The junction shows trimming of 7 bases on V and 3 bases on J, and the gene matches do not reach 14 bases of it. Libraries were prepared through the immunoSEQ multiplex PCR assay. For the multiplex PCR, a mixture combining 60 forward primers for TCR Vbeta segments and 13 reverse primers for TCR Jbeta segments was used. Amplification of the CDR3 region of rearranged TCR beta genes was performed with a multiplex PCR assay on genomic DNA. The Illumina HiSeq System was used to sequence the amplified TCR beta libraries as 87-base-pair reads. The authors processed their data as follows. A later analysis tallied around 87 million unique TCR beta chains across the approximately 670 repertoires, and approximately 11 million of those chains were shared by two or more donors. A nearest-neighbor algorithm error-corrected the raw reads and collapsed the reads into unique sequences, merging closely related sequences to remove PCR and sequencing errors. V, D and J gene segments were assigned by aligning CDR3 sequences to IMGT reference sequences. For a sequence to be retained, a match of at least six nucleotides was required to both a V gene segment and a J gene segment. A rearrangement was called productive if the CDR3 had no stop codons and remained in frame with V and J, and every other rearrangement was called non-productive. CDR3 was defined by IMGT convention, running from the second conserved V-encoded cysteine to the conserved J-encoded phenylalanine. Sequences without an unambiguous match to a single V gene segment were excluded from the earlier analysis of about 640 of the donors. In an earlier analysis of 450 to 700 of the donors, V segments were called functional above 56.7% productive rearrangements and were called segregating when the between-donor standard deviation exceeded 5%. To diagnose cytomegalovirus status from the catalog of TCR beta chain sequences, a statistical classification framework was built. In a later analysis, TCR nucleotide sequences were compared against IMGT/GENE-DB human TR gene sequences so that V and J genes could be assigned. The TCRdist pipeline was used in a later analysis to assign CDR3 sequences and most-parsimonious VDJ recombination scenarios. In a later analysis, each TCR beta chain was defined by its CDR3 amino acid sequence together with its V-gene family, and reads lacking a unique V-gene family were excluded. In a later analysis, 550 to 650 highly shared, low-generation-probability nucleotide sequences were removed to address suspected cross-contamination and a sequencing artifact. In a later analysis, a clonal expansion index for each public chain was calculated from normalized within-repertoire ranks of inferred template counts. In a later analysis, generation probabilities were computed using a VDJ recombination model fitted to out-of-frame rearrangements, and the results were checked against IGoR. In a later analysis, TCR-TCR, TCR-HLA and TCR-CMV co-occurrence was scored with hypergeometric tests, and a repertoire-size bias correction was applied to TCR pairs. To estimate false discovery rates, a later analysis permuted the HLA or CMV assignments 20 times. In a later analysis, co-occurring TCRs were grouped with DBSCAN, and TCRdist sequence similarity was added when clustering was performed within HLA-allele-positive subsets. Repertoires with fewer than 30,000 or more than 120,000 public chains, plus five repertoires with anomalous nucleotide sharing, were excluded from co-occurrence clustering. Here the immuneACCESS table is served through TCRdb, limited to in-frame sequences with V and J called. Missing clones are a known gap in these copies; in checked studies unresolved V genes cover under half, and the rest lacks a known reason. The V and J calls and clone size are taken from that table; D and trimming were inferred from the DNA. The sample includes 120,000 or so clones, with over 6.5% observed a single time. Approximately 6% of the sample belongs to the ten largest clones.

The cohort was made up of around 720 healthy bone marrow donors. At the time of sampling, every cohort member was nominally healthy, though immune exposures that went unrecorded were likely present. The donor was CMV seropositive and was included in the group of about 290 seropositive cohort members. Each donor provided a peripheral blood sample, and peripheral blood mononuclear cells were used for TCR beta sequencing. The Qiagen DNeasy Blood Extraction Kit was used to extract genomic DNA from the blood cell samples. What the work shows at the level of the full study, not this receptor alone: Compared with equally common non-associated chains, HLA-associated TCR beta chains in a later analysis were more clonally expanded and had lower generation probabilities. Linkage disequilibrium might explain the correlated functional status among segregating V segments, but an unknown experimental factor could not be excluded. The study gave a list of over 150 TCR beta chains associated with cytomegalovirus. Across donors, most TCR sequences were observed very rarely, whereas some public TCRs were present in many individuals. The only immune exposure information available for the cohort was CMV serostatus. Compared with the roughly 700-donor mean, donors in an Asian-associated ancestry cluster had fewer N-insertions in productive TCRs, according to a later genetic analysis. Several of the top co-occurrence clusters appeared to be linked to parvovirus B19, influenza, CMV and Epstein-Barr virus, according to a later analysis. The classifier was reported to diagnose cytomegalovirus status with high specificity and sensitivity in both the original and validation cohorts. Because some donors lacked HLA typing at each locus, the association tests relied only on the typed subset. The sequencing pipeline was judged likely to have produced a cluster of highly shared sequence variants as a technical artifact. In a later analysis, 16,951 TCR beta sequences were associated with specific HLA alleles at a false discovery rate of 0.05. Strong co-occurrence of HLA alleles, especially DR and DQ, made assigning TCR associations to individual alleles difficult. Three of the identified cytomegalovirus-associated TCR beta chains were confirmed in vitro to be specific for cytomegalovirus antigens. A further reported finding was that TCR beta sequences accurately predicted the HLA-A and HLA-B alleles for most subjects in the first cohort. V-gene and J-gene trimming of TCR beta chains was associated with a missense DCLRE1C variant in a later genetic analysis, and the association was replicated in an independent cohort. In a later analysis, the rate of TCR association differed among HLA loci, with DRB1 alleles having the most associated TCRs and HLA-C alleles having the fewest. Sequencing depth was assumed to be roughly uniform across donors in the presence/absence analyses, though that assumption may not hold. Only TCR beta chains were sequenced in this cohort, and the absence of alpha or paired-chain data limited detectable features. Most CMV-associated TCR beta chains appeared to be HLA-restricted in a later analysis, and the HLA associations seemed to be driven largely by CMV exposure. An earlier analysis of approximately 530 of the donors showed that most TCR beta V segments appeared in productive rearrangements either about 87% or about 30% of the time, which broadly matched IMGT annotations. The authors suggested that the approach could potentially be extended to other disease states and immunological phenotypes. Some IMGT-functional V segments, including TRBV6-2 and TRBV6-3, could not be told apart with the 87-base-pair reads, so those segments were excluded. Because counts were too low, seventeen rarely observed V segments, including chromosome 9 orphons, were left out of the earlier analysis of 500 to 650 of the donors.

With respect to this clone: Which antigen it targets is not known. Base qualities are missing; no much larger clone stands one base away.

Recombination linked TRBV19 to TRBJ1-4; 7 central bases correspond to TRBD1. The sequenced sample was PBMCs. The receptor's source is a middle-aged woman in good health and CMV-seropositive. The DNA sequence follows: TGTGCCAGTACCTCTCGCGGGGCAAGGGGGCCTAATGAAAAACTGTTTTTT. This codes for CASTSRGARGPNEKLFF.